Below are 13 T cell receptor beta chains sequenced from a single sample in a study of CXCR3-negative and CXCR3-positive naive CD8 T cells. Libraries were UMI-labeled 5' RACE TRB cDNA. TCRdb reprocessed the 5' RACE reads, keeping one entry per CDR3 protein, no DNA. The table for this sample gives some 41,000 distinct CDR3 sequences. Material for sequencing was memory CD8+ T cells from blood. Source of these receptors: a human donor in good health. Some clones in this sample may be carry-over from other donors' samples.

The chain joins TRBV20-1 to TRBJ1-4; the TCRdb call, TRBD1, lacks DNA for checking. The CDR3 covers 14 residues. The germline V gene encodes CDR1 DFQATT and CDR2 SNEGSKA (reference sequence). The CDR3 is CSARALGTGAELFF.

The chain carries TRBV7-9 and TRBJ1-5; TCRdb returns TRBD1, unconfirmable since there is no DNA. Germline V CDR1 and CDR2: SEHNR, FQNEAQ (reference sequence). The CDR3 sequence is 14 residues long. CDR3 protein: CASSQGTPNQPQHF.

V is TRBV6-2 or TRBV6-3 and J is TRBJ2-2. The CDR3 has 16 amino acids. Germline V CDR1 and CDR2: MNHEY, SVGEGT. This CDR3 reads CASSSPMGQHTGELFF.

V gene TRBV10-3 combines with J gene TRBJ2-7; TCRdb lists TRBD2, though no DNA is available to test this call. CDR3 length equals 13 residues. Per the germline V gene, CDR1 is ENHRY and CDR2 is SYGVKD. The CDR3 here is CAISTSTAYEQYF.

CDR3 residues: CSVKDRNEGEQYF. The rearrangement links TRBV20-1 to TRBJ2-7; the D gene TCRdb calls, TRBD2, cannot be checked with no DNA. The germline V gene has CDR1 DFQATT and CDR2 SNEGSKA (reference sequence). The CDR3 spans 13 residues.

The chain links TRBV7-9 to TRBJ2-5; the TRBD2 assignment by TCRdb is unverifiable without DNA. The CDR3 sequence is 16 residues long. Germline lookup yields CDR1 SEHNR and CDR2 FQNEAQ (reference sequence). The CDR3 protein is CASSSTSASGGNEQFF. The variable domain in full, completed from reference TRBV7-9 and TRBJ2-5, reads DTGVSQNPRHKITKRGQNVTFRCDPISEHNRLYWYRQTLGQGPEFLTYFQNEAQLEKSRLLSDRFSAERPKGSFSTLEIQRTEQGDSAMYLCASSSTSASGGNEQFFGPGTRLLVL.

J is TRBJ2-1 and V is TRBV29-1; TCRdb lists TRBD2, though no DNA is available to test this call. Germline CDR1 reads SQVTM; CDR2 reads ANQGSEA. This CDR3 region has 14 residues. Here the CDR3 reads CSANRLAGANEQFF.

CDR3 region: CASSHRQDSTGELFF. The chain combines TRBV7-9 with TRBJ2-2; TCRdb indicates TRBD1, and absent DNA this call remains unverified. The CDR3 loop spans 15 amino acids. The germline V gene encodes CDR1 SEHNR and CDR2 FQNEAQ (reference sequence).

V gene TRBV21-1 combines with J gene TRBJ2-7; the D gene TCRdb calls, TRBD2, cannot be checked with no DNA. TRBV21-1 is flagged as a pseudogene. The CDR3 runs to 17 residues. CDR3 region: CASSTPEPTSGSGEQYF.

The chain is built from TRBV29-1 and TRBJ1-2. Germline V CDR1 and CDR2: SQVTM, ANQGSEA. The CDR3 totals 11 residues. CDR3 protein: CSVEDITGYTF. The full variable domain, its missing parts supplied by reference TRBV29-1 and TRBJ1-2, is SAVISQKPSRDICQRGTSLTIQCQVDSQVTMMFWYRQQPGQSLTLIATANQGSEATYESGFVIDKFPISRPNLTFSTLTVSNMSPEDSSIYLCSVEDITGYTFGSGTRLTVV.

The chain has TRBV20-1 and TRBJ1-5; TCRdb's D gene call, TRBD1, goes unchecked for lack of DNA. The length of the CDR3 is 12 residues. The V gene's germline CDR1 is DFQATT and CDR2 SNEGSKA (reference sequence). The CDR3 reads CSASGGNQPQHF.

The rearrangement links TRBV25-1 to TRBJ2-7; no DNA is available, so the TRBD1 call from TCRdb remains unchecked. This CDR3 is 16 amino acids long. CDR1 MGHDK and CDR2 SYGVNS come from the germline V gene. The CDR3: CASSEYSGGEVNEQYF.

The chain links TRBV7-9 to TRBJ1-6; the D call of TRBD1 rests on TCRdb alone, since no DNA is present to check it. The CDR3 has 17 residues. The germline V gene has CDR1 SEHNR and CDR2 FQNEAQ (reference sequence). The CDR3 loop is CASSSRTDRGYNSPLHF. The full variable domain, with the rest looked up from reference TRBV7-9 and TRBJ1-6, is DTGVSQNPRHKITKRGQNVTFRCDPISEHNRLYWYRQTLGQGPEFLTYFQNEAQLEKSRLLSDRFSAERPKGSFSTLEIQRTEQGDSAMYLCASSSRTDRGYNSPLHFGNGTRLTVT.